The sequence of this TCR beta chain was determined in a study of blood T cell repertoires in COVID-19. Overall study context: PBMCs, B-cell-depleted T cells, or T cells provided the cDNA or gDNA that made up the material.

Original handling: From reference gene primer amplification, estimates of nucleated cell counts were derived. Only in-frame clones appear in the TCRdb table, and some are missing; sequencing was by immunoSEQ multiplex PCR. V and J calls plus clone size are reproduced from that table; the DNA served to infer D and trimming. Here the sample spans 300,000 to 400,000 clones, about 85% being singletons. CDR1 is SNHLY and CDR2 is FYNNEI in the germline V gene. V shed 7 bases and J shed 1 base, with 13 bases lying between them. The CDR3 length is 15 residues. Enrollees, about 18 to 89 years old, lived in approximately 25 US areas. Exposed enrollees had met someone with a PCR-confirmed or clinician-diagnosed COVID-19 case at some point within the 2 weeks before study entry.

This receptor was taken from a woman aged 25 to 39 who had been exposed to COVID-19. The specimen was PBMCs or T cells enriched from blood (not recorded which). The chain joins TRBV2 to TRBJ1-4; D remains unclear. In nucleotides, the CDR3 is TGTGCCAGCACCCGGTCGCGGGAAACTAATGAAAAACTGTTTTTT. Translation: CASTRSRETNEKLFF.